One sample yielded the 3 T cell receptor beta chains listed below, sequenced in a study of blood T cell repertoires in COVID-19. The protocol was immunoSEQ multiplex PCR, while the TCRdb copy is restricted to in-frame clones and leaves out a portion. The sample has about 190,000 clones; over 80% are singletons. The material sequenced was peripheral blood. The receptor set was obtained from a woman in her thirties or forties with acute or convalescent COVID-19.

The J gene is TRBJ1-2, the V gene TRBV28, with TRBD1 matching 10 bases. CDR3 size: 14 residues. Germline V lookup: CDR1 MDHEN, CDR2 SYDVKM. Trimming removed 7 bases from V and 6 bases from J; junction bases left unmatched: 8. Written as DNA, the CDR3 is TGTGCCAGCAAACTGCGGGACAGGGGCCATGGCTACACCTTC. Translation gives CASKLRDRGHGYTF.

In nucleotides, the CDR3 is TGTGCCAGCAGTTTATGGGCCGTAGGGGGTGGCTACACCTTC. Its protein product is CASSLWAVGGGYTF. The chain recombines TRBV27 with TRBJ1-2, with D tentatively TRBD1 (6 bases). The V and J ends lost 1 base and 7 bases respectively, with 13 bases between them. Germline CDR1 MNHEY, CDR2 SMNVEV (reference sequence). The CDR3 has 14 amino acids.

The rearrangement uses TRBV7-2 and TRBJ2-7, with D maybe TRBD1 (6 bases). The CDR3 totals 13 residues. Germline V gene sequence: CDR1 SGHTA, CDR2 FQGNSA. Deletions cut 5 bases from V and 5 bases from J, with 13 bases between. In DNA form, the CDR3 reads TGTGCCAGCAGCCTCATCCAGGGGAACGAGCAGTACTTC. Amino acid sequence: CASSLIQGNEQYF.